The rows below give T cell receptor beta chains drawn from one sample of a study of technical replicates of blood from several donors. Clones were sequenced by immunoSEQ multiplex PCR, and TCRdb holds only the in-frame ones, with some missing. The data show roughly 73,000 clones, 90% to 95% seen once. Sequencing was performed on T cells isolated from PBMCs. All receptors derive from a human donor in good health. Each CDR3 is given with its conserved first and last residue. The D gene is left open where the match is weak. Some rows have no size entry. The others give once, few or many, or a class for an expanded clone.

D gene	clone size	J gene	V gene	CDR3 DNA	CDR3 protein
TRBD1	-	TRBJ1-5	TRBV10-3	TGTGCCATCAGGGGACAGGGCGATCAGCCCCAGCATTTT	CAIRGQGDQPQHF
-	-	TRBJ1-2	TRBV5-6	TGTGCCAGCAGCTTAGGACAGAACTATGGCTACACCTTC	CASSLGQNYGYTF
-	once	TRBJ2-1	TRBV10-2	TGCGCCAGCAGTGAAGCGTACGATGAGCAGTTCTTC	CASSEAYDEQFF
-	few	TRBJ1-1	TRBV5-4	TGTGCCAGCAGCTTTTCTTGGGCTATGAACACTGAAGCTTTCTTT	CASSFSWAMNTEAFF
-	-	TRBJ1-2	TRBV19	TGTGCCAGTAGCATTCAACAGGGTAACTATGGCTACACCTTC	CASSIQQGNYGYTF
-	-	TRBJ1-1	TRBV28	TGTGCCAGCAGTCTCCACATTACCACTGAAGCTTTCTTT	CASSLHITTEAFF
-	-	TRBJ2-5	TRBV10-1	TGCGCCAGCTCTTCGGGGGACCCTATAGAGACCCAGTACTTC	CASSSGDPIETQYF
-	-	TRBJ1-1	TRBV5-1	TGCGCCAGCAGCTTCGACGAGGGTGAAGCTTTCTTT	CASSFDEGEAFF
TRBD1	-	TRBJ1-2	TRBV4-1	TGCGCCAGCAGCCAAGAAGGACAGGTCACCTATGGCTACACCTTC	CASSQEGQVTYGYTF
-	-	TRBJ2-1	TRBV7-3	TGTGCCAGCAGCGACCTCTGGGAGAATGAGCAGTTCTTC	CASSDLWENEQFF
TRBD2	-	TRBJ2-3	TRBV4-2	TGTGCCAGCAGCCCCCGGGGTAGCGGGGGGGAGAGCACAGATACGCAGTATTTT	CASSPRGSGGESTDTQYF
TRBD1	-	TRBJ1-5	TRBV7-6	TGTGCCAGCAGCCTCGGACAGGGCCTGGTCCAGCCCCAGCATTTT	CASSLGQGLVQPQHF
-	-	TRBJ1-1	TRBV6-1	TGTGCCAGCACCCTCATCAGCGGGGTGAACACTGAAGCTTTCTTT	CASTLISGVNTEAFF
TRBD2	-	TRBJ2-2	TRBV28	TGTGCCAGCAGGCCCCAGAGCGGGAGGCTTATTAACACCGGGGAGCTGTTTTTT	CASRPQSGRLINTGELFF
TRBD1	-	TRBJ1-5	TRBV27	TGTGCCAGCGCCCCCGACAGGGTTCATCAGCCCCAGCATTTT	CASAPDRVHQPQHF
-	-	TRBJ2-2	TRBV5-1	TGCGCCAGCAGTTGGACTTCGAACACCGGGGAGCTGTTTTTT	CASSWTSNTGELFF
-	-	TRBJ2-7	TRBV6-5	TGTGCCAGCAACCCACTAGGCGGACTATACGAGCAGTACTTC	CASNPLGGLYEQYF